The 23 T cell receptor beta chains listed next were all sequenced from one sample in a study of cytomegalovirus exposure and HLA in healthy donors. Use of 60 Vbeta and 13 Jbeta primers characterized the PCR. The repertoire was sequenced with immunoSEQ multiplex PCR; TCRdb's copy has only in-frame clones and lacks some. The data hold about 91,000 clones, with roughly 86% observed a single time. Source material: PBMCs. The receptor set was obtained from a man aged 30-40 years in good health and CMV-seropositive.

The V and J genes are TRBV5-1 and TRBJ2-7, with 11 bases fitting TRBD1. Losses at the gene ends were 0 bases for V and 3 bases for J; bases not matched to a gene: 2. Germline CDR1 reads SGHRS; CDR2 reads YFSETQ. The CDR3 has 15 amino acids. CDR3: CASSLGTGGLYEQYF. For the CDR3, the DNA is TGCGCCAGCAGCTTGGGGACAGGGGGCCTCTACGAGCAGTACTTC. Drawing the rest from reference TRBV5-1 and TRBJ2-7, the complete variable domain is KAGVTQTPRYLIKTRGQQVTLSCSPISGHRSVSWYQQTPGQGLQFLFEYFSETQRNKGNFPGRFSGRQFSNSRSEMNVSTLELGDSALYLCASSLGTGGLYEQYFGPGTRLTVT.

This clone has a handful of counts. The rearrangement joins TRBV5-1 to TRBJ2-3; D is unclear. CDR1 is SGHRS, CDR2 YFSETQ, per germline. V was pared by 4 bases and J by 5 bases, with 14 bases between. CDR3 length: 14 residues. The CDR3 DNA reads TGCGCCAGCAGCCCGGGTGGGTTGGGAGATACGCAGTATTTT. Protein product: CASSPGGLGDTQYF.

V and J are TRBV18 and TRBJ2-2; D is possibly TRBD2 (6 bases). The CDR3 loop spans 17 amino acids. V was cut by 2 bases and J by 6 bases, with 19 bases left in between. In germline, CDR1 is KGHSH, CDR2 LQKENI. CDR3 in DNA: TGTGCCAGCTCACCAAAGCCGGGAAACCCGGGGGCCGGGGAGCTGTTTTTT. Encoded protein: CASSPKPGNPGAGELFF.

This chain connects TRBV5-1 to TRBJ1-2; D is perhaps TRBD1 (6 bases). The CDR3 is made up of 15 amino acids. V was cut by 2 bases and J by 7 bases, with 18 bases left in between. The V gene's germline CDR1 is SGHRS and CDR2 YFSETQ. The CDR3 protein is CASSFVQGQLSGYTF. CDR3 DNA: TGCGCCAGCAGCTTTGTTCAGGGGCAGCTCTCTGGCTACACCTTC.

The V call is TRBV5-1, the J call TRBJ2-3, with D possibly matching TRBD1 (5 bases). Germline V gene lookup returns CDR1 SGHRS and CDR2 YFSETQ. The CDR3 has 13 amino acids. V shed 4 bases and J shed 4 bases, with 10 bases lying between them. The CDR3 reads CASSPLGADTQYF. In DNA, the CDR3 is TGCGCCAGCAGCCCCCTAGGGGCAGATACGCAGTATTTT.

The rearrangement uses TRBV7-9 and TRBJ2-1, with TRBD2 matching 10 bases. The trim removed 1 base at V and 7 bases at J, leaving 10 bases unmatched. Germline V gene lookup returns CDR1 SEHNR and CDR2 FQNEAQ (reference sequence). The CDR3 has 17 amino acids. The CDR3 DNA is TGTGCCAGCAGCTTAGTGGGGCCGGGACTAGCGAGGAATGAGCAGTTCTTC. As protein: CASSLVGPGLARNEQFF.

The chain couples TRBV6-5 to TRBJ2-1; D possibly corresponds to TRBD1 (6 bases). CDR3 size: 14 residues. Trimming removed 2 bases at V and 8 bases at J, with 13 bases between. Germline-derived CDR1 and CDR2 are MNHEY and SVGAGI. The CDR3 sequence is CASSYRDKKDEQFF. The CDR3 DNA reads TGTGCCAGCAGTTACCGGGACAAGAAGGATGAGCAGTTCTTC.

This sequence joins TRBV6-1 and TRBJ1-1; D is ambiguous. Germline V gives CDR1 MNHNS, CDR2 SASEGT. The CDR3 is made up of 13 amino acids. Trimming removed 4 bases from V and 5 bases from J, with 11 bases in between. The CDR3 protein is CASSVAAGTEAFF. The CDR3 DNA reads TGTGCCAGCAGTGTGGCCGCGGGGACTGAAGCTTTCTTT.

The table lists this clone with a few counts. V and J are TRBV10-3 and TRBJ1-1, with a weak D call TRBD1 (5 bases). The V end was cut by 0 bases, the J end by 1 base, with 9 bases between. The CDR3 has 15 residues. CDR1 is ENHRY and CDR2 is SYGVKD in the germline V gene. This CDR3 reads CAISESGQPNTEAFF. The CDR3 DNA follows: TGTGCCATCAGTGAGTCGGGGCAGCCGAACACTGAAGCTTTCTTT.

This chain links TRBV30 with TRBJ1-1; the match to TRBD1 covers 9 bases. V was clipped by 4 bases and J by 1 base; unmatched bases: 4. There are 14 residues in the CDR3. Germline CDR1 GTSNPN, CDR2 SVGIG (reference sequence). DNA of the CDR3: TGTGCCTGGACCATGGGACAGGGGAACACTGAAGCTTTCTTT. Encoded protein: CAWTMGQGNTEAFF.

The J gene is TRBJ2-5, the V gene TRBV27; 7 positions agree with TRBD1. The end of the DNA is better explained by TRBJ2-7, so the J call may be wrong. Per germline, CDR1 MNHEY and CDR2 SMNVEV (reference sequence). This CDR3 comprises 14 residues. DNA for the CDR3: TGTGCCAGCAGTTCGTGGGACAGAATTTACGAGCAGTACTTC. It specifies CASSSWDRIYEQYF.

The chain recombines TRBV27 with TRBJ1-5, with D possibly TRBD1 on 5 matching bases. V was pared by 5 bases and J by 7 bases, with 12 bases between. This CDR3 contains 13 residues. Germline V lookup: CDR1 MNHEY, CDR2 SMNVEV (reference sequence). The CDR3 nucleotides read TGTGCCAGCAGTGGAGGGGTTGCCCAGCCCCAGCATTTT. Its protein product is CASSGGVAQPQHF.

This clone appeared once. The J gene is TRBJ1-5, the V gene TRBV5-1; D call uncertain. CDR1 is SGHRS and CDR2 is YFSETQ in the germline V gene. With 4 bases removed from V and 0 bases from J, the gap between germline ends came to 11 bases. The CDR3 spans 15 residues. CDR3 nucleotides: TGCGCCAGCAGCCCGATGGACTTTAGCAATCAGCCCCAGCATTTT. Its protein product is CASSPMDFSNQPQHF.

This clone was seen only once. The J gene is TRBJ2-7, the V gene TRBV29-1; possibly TRBD1 for D (5 bases). Germline CDR1 is SQVTM and CDR2 is ANQGSEA. Trimming cost V 7 bases and J 2 bases, with 12 bases left between them. CDR3 size: 12 residues. The CDR3 reads CSAFGQAYEQYF. CDR3 DNA sequence: TGCAGCGCGTTCGGACAAGCCTACGAGCAGTACTTC.

The chain recombines TRBV27 with TRBJ2-3; D may be TRBD2 (5 bases). There are 13 residues in the CDR3. Germline V gene sequence: CDR1 MNHEY, CDR2 SMNVEV (reference sequence). V lost 7 bases to trimming and J lost 7 bases, with 15 bases between them. The CDR3, as DNA: TGTGCCAGCATGGGAGCGCTCCGAAATACGCAGTATTTT. This codes for CASMGALRNTQYF.

V gene TRBV6-1 combines with J gene TRBJ2-7; 13 bases agree with TRBD2. Trimming cost V 5 bases and J 6 bases; bases outside gene matches: 7. Germline CDR1 reads MNHNS; CDR2 reads SASEGT. CDR3 size: 15 residues. CDR3 sequence reads: CASSSGLAGFPEQYF. For the CDR3, the DNA is TGTGCCAGCAGTTCGGGACTAGCGGGATTTCCCGAGCAGTACTTC.

The genes are TRBV29-1 and TRBJ2-1; 8 bases match TRBD2. J lost 6 bases, V lost 4 bases, and 2 bases had no gene match. The CDR3 covers 12 residues. Germline V CDR1 and CDR2: SQVTM, ANQGSEA. The DNA for the CDR3 is TGCAGCGTTGTACGGGAGGGCAATGAGCAGTTCTTC. Protein sequence: CSVVREGNEQFF.

The rearrangement joins TRBV2 to TRBJ2-7; 7 bases map to TRBD2. Germline-derived CDR1 and CDR2 are SNHLY and FYNNEI. The CDR3 has 16 residues. V lost 4 bases and J lost 1; bases outside the gene matches: 10. The CDR3: CASSVTSVAGSYEQYF. CDR3 DNA: TGTGCCAGCAGTGTAACTAGCGTCGCTGGATCCTACGAGCAGTACTTC.

The J gene is TRBJ1-1, the V gene TRBV6-1; D call uncertain. Germline assignment: CDR1 MNHNS and CDR2 SASEGT. The V end was cut by 5 bases, the J end by 5 bases, with 9 bases between. The CDR3 runs 12 residues. This chain's CDR3 is CASSFRRTEAFF. As DNA, the CDR3 is TGTGCCAGCAGTTTTAGGAGGACTGAAGCTTTCTTT.

The chain uses TRBV5-1 and TRBJ2-7; TRBD1 might be the D (6 bases). Trimming stripped 1 base from V and 1 base from J, with 21 bases between. This CDR3 has 18 residues. Germline V gene data show CDR1 as SGHRS and CDR2 as YFSETQ. In nucleotides, the CDR3 is TGCGCCAGCAGCTTGTCGCCCATAACTAGAGGGGGATCCTACGAGCAGTACTTC. Residues: CASSLSPITRGGSYEQYF.

The chain is built from TRBV18 and TRBJ2-4; the D gene is possibly TRBD1 (6 bases). The CDR3 length is 13 residues. With 3 bases removed from V and 10 bases from J, the gap between germline ends came to 13 bases. Germline CDR1 KGHSH, CDR2 LQKENI. CDR3 DNA sequence: TGTGCCAGCTCACCTCCCAGTCAGGGGATTCAGTACTTC. Encoded protein: CASSPPSQGIQYF.

The chain links TRBV29-1 to TRBJ1-1, with D tentatively TRBD1 (5 bases). Trimming pared 3 bases from V and 3 bases from J, leaving 11 bases between. Germline assignment: CDR1 SQVTM and CDR2 ANQGSEA. The CDR3 sequence is 13 residues long. The CDR3 spells CSVEGQPDTEAFF. Written as DNA, the CDR3 is TGCAGCGTTGAGGGGCAGCCTGACACTGAAGCTTTCTTT.

The rearrangement uses TRBV27 and TRBJ2-7, with TRBD1 matching 8 bases. This CDR3 comprises 16 residues. V lost 4 bases to trimming and J lost 5 bases; unmatched junction nucleotides: 13. The germline V gene has CDR1 MNHEY and CDR2 SMNVEV (reference sequence). As DNA, the CDR3 is TGTGCCAGCAGTTCCTTCATTAGTCGGACAGGGAACGAGCAGTACTTC. The encoded protein is CASSSFISRTGNEQYF.